The 32 T cell receptor beta chains listed next were all sequenced from one sample in a study of shared clonotypes between healthy human individuals. It was CD45RO-negative cells, positively selected for CCR7, that made up naive CD8 cells, with terminally differentiated effector memory CD45RA+ cells excluded. Libraries were prepared by immunoSEQ multiplex PCR; TCRdb keeps only in-frame clonotypes and omits some of them. The sample has under 1 million clones, approximately 97% seen once. The sample taken for sequencing was naive CD8+ T cells sorted from blood. Receptors originate from a man aged 25-45 years in good health.

This clone appeared once. The V gene is TRBV9, the J gene TRBJ2-1, with D maybe TRBD1 (6 bases). This CDR3 has 11 residues. The ends were cut back, 6 bases at V and 5 bases at J, with 6 bases in the middle. The germline gives CDR1 SGDLS, CDR2 YYNGEE. CDR3 sequence: CASKGDNEQFF. The CDR3 bases are TGTGCCAGCAAGGGGGACAATGAGCAGTTCTTC.

The genes are TRBV4-3 and TRBJ2-1; 10 bases map to TRBD2. This CDR3 contains 15 residues. The V gene end was trimmed by 4 bases and the J gene end by 4 bases; junction bases not matched to a gene: 4. Germline CDR1 reads LGHNA; CDR2 reads YSLEER. CDR3 loop: CASSPTSGRYNEQFF. In nucleotides, the CDR3 is TGCGCCAGCAGCCCGACTAGCGGGCGTTACAATGAGCAGTTCTTC.

The chain carries TRBV9 and TRBJ2-1; 8 bases agree with TRBD1. Germline V gives CDR1 SGDLS, CDR2 YYNGEE. This CDR3 contains 13 residues. J lost 9 bases, V lost 4 bases, and 6 bases had no gene match. CDR3 in DNA: TGTGCCAGCAGCCCAGGGGGCGGCGGTGAGCAGTTCTTC. It yields the protein CASSPGGGGEQFF.

On this clone itself: One end of the junction is discordant with germline, which a read error may explain. This chain links TRBV7-7 with TRBJ2-3; D tentatively fits TRBD1 or TRBD2 (5 bases each). Per germline, CDR1 SSHAT and CDR2 FNYEAQ (reference sequence). The CDR3 is made up of 14 amino acids. This CDR3 is CASSFRDGTDTQYF. CDR3 DNA sequence: TGTGCTAGCAGCTTCCGGGACGGCACAGATACGCAGTATTTT.

The chain carries TRBV4-2 and TRBJ2-1; D is unresolved. V was trimmed by 0 bases and J by 10 bases, leaving 10 bases between them. This CDR3 has 13 residues. Per germline, CDR1 LGHNA and CDR2 YNFKEQ. The CDR3 nucleotides are TGTGCCAGCAGCCAAGATTCCTCGGCGGAGCAGTTCTTC. Translating gives CASSQDSSAEQFF.

The chain has TRBV19 and TRBJ2-7, with D possibly being TRBD1 (6 bases). The CDR3 totals 14 residues. V was cut by 4 bases and J by 4 bases, with 14 bases left in between. Germline CDR1 LNHDA, CDR2 SQIVND (reference sequence). The CDR3 nucleotides read TGTGCCAGTAGTACCGTGTCAGGGGCGTACGAGCAGTACTTC. Protein product: CASSTVSGAYEQYF.

The V gene is TRBV28, the J gene TRBJ1-5, with a tentative D call TRBD1 (6 bases). This CDR3 has 15 residues. The V end lost 5 bases, the J end lost 0 bases, and 11 bases lay between the germline ends. Per germline, CDR1 MDHEN and CDR2 SYDVKM. In nucleotides, the CDR3 is TGTGCCAGCAGTCTGGGGACAACTAGCAATCAGCCCCAGCATTTT. Translated, it gives CASSLGTTSNQPQHF.

As concerns this clone: A much larger clone sits a single nucleotide away, making a read error possible. This chain links TRBV7-9 with TRBJ2-1, with D unclear. V lost 5 bases to trimming and J lost 9 bases, with 5 bases between them. This CDR3 comprises 10 residues. Germline lookup yields CDR1 SEHNR and CDR2 FQNEAQ (reference sequence). In DNA form, the CDR3 reads TGTGCCAGCAGCGGCAGTGAGCAGTTCTTC. It yields the protein CASSGSEQFF.

The chain is built from TRBV5-1 and TRBJ2-7; D call uncertain. Germline V gene data show CDR1 as SGHRS and CDR2 as YFSETQ. This CDR3 has 13 residues. Trimming pared 5 bases from V and 6 bases from J, leaving 15 bases between. CDR3 coding DNA: TGCGCCAGCAGTTTCGAGGACGCCCTCGAGCAGTACTTC. It is translated as CASSFEDALEQYF.

The rearrangement joins TRBV7-6 to TRBJ2-3; a possible D gene is TRBD2 (6 bases). The CDR3 length is 16 residues. CDR1 and CDR2 (germline): SGHVS, FNYEAQ. Between the trimmed V and J ends, which lost 2 bases and 0 bases, there was a span of 12 bases. CDR3 sequence (DNA): TGTGCCAGCAGCTTACTTTACGGGAGTAGCACAGATACGCAGTATTTT. Its translation is CASSLLYGSSTDTQYF.

This clone has only one observation. Additional DNA sequences in this sample encode the identical CDR3. The chain links TRBV25-1 to TRBJ2-7; D might be TRBD2 (6 bases). This CDR3 is 15 amino acids long. Looked up from germline, CDR1 is MGHDK and CDR2 is SYGVNS. Between the trimmed V and J ends, which lost 1 base and 3 bases, there was a span of 13 bases. The CDR3 DNA reads TGTGCCAGCAGTGAATCCGGGACGGGGGACTACGAGCAGTACTTC. As protein: CASSESGTGDYEQYF.

Only one count was recorded for this clone. This chain joins TRBV6-6 and TRBJ2-1, with D possibly being TRBD2 (6 bases). The CDR3 consists of 12 residues. Deletions cut 7 bases from V and 6 bases from J, with 10 bases between. CDR1 is MNHNY, CDR2 SVGAGI, per germline (reference sequence). The CDR3, as DNA: TGTGCCAGCACGGAGACTAGCAATGAGCAGTTCTTC. Protein product: CASTETSNEQFF.

The rearrangement links TRBV7-3 to TRBJ2-2, with 10 nucleotides matching TRBD2. Per the germline V gene, CDR1 is SGHTA and CDR2 is FQGTGA. The CDR3 loop spans 22 amino acids. The trim removed 1 base at V and 0 bases at J, leaving 17 bases unmatched. CDR3 DNA sequence: TGTGCCAGCAGCTTAAGGGGAGGGCTAGCGGGAGCCCGATTAACGAACACCGGGGAGCTGTTTTTT. It translates to CASSLRGGLAGARLTNTGELFF.

The chain joins TRBV7-9 to TRBJ1-4, with D possibly TRBD1 on 5 matching bases. The V end lost 6 bases, the J end lost 6 bases, and 11 bases lay between the germline ends. Germline V gene lookup returns CDR1 SEHNR and CDR2 FQNEAQ (reference sequence). This CDR3 has 13 residues. For the CDR3, the DNA is TGTGCCAGCAGATACACGGGGGATGAAAAACTGTTTTTT. Its translation is CASRYTGDEKLFF.

The V call is TRBV19, the J call TRBJ1-1, with unresolved D. V gave up 7 bases and J gave up 1 base, with 4 bases separating them. Germline-derived CDR1 and CDR2 are LNHDA and SQIVND (reference sequence). The CDR3 extends over 11 amino acids. The CDR3 nucleotides read TGTGCCAGTACCTCGAACACTGAAGCTTTCTTT. It translates to CASTSNTEAFF.

This chain connects TRBV12-2 to TRBJ2-5; TRBD2, as called in the table, went unchecked against the DNA. TRBV12-2 is assigned pseudogene status. The CDR3 is 19 amino acids. The CDR3 spells CASRFRAQREAHTRETQYF. DNA of the CDR3: TGTGCAAGTCGCTTCCGGGCTCAGCGGGAGGCCCATACCCGGGAGACCCAGTACTTC.

The chain carries TRBV6-1 and TRBJ2-7; D is unresolved. Germline V CDR1 and CDR2: MNHNS, SASEGT. V shed 7 bases and J shed 2 bases, with 15 bases lying between them. The CDR3 extends over 14 amino acids. The CDR3 nucleotides are TGTGCCAGCACTCAAGCCGGTGGGGCCTACGAGCAGTACTTC. Its translation is CASTQAGGAYEQYF.

The chain links TRBV19 to TRBJ2-7, with TRBD1 identical over 7 bases. CDR3 length equals 14 residues. Trimming at V came to 5 bases and at J to 2 bases, leaving 6 bases not matched to a gene. CDR1 LNHDA and CDR2 SQIVND come from the germline V gene (reference sequence). The CDR3 sequence is CASSARDRTYEQYF. Written as DNA, the CDR3 is TGTGCCAGTAGTGCCCGGGACAGAACCTACGAGCAGTACTTC.

This chain links TRBV10-1 with TRBJ2-7, with D hard to call. The germline V gene has CDR1 WNHNN and CDR2 SYGVQD (reference sequence). CDR3 length: 12 residues. The V end was cut by 8 bases, the J end by 6 bases, with 14 bases between. For the CDR3, the DNA is TGCGCCAGCTCGATTGACCAGGCCGAGCAGTACTTC. Its protein is CASSIDQAEQYF.

The V and J genes are TRBV30 and TRBJ1-1; D gene uncertain. V lost 5 bases to trimming and J lost 2 bases, with 9 bases between them. Germline loops: CDR1 GTSNPN, CDR2 SVGIG (reference sequence). The CDR3 runs 12 residues. This CDR3 reads CAWGPGNTEAFF. In DNA, the CDR3 is TGTGCCTGGGGACCGGGAAACACTGAAGCTTTCTTT.

The V gene is TRBV7-6, the J gene TRBJ2-3; TRBD2 matches at 10 bases. J gave up 7 bases and V 5 bases, and 9 bases lay outside the gene matches. The CDR3 covers 15 residues. Germline values: CDR1 SGHVS, CDR2 FNYEAQ. The CDR3 DNA reads as TGTGCCAGCAGCCAGCGGGAGGGCTGGGTTTATACGCAGTATTTT. This translates into CASSQREGWVYTQYF.

The chain employs TRBV28 and TRBJ2-3, with a possible D match to TRBD1 (5 bases). V lost 1 base and J lost 1, with 9 bases in between. The germline V gene encodes CDR1 MDHEN and CDR2 SYDVKM. The CDR3 covers 15 residues. CDR3 DNA: TGTGCCAGCAGTTTATTAGGGGCCCGCACAGATACGCAGTATTTT. It translates to CASSLLGARTDTQYF.

This chain links TRBV6-5 with TRBJ2-1; 7 nucleotides match TRBD2. J was trimmed by 6 bases and V by 4 bases; bases with no gene match: 3. The length of the CDR3 is 13 residues. Germline V CDR1 and CDR2: MNHEY, SVGAGI. Written as DNA, the CDR3 is TGTGCCAGCAGTTCGGGAGGTTTCAATGAGCAGTTCTTC. Encoded protein: CASSSGGFNEQFF.

The genes are TRBV30 and TRBJ2-7; the match to TRBD1 covers 9 bases. The CDR3 sequence is 11 residues long. V shed 8 bases, J shed 4 bases, and the junction held 3 bases outside the gene matches. Germline CDR1 GTSNPN, CDR2 SVGIG (reference sequence). CDR3 protein: CAGTGQYEQYF. Here the CDR3 DNA reads TGTGCCGGGACAGGGCAATACGAGCAGTACTTC.

The genes are TRBV15 and TRBJ1-5; D is ambiguous. This CDR3 contains 13 residues. Trimming left V 4 bases short and J 1 base short, with 5 bases between. Per the germline V gene, CDR1 is LNHNV and CDR2 is YYDKDF (reference sequence). The CDR3 region is CATSIPSNQPQHF. The CDR3 DNA sequence: TGTGCCACCAGCATCCCGAGCAATCAGCCCCAGCATTTT.

The rearrangement joins TRBV11-2 to TRBJ2-7; no clear D gene. The length of the CDR3 is 14 residues. V was trimmed by 5 bases and J by 6 bases, leaving 17 bases between them. CDR1 is SGHAT and CDR2 is FQNNGV in the germline V gene. DNA for the CDR3: TGTGCCAGCAGCAAATCGGACGGATTCTCCGAGCAGTACTTC. Translation gives CASSKSDGFSEQYF. The entire variable domain, with the rest obtained from reference TRBV11-2 and TRBJ2-7, is as follows: EAGVAQSPRYKIIEKRQSVAFWCNPISGHATLYWYQQILGQGPKLLIQFQNNGVVDDSQLPKDRFSAERLKGVDSTLKIQPAKLEDSAVYLCASSKSDGFSEQYFGPGTRLTVT.

This chain connects TRBV19 to TRBJ2-7; D uncertain. V shed 3 bases and J shed 3 bases, with 9 bases lying between them. Germline V gene lookup returns CDR1 LNHDA and CDR2 SQIVND (reference sequence). CDR3 length: 13 residues. The CDR3 sequence: CASSIGPYYEQYF. The DNA of the CDR3 is TGTGCCAGTAGTATTGGGCCCTACTACGAGCAGTACTTC.

The chain combines TRBV9 with TRBJ1-1, with a tentative D call TRBD1 (5 bases). The CDR3 loop spans 15 amino acids. Trimming took off 2 bases at V and 2 bases at J, with 13 bases between the two ends. Germline V gene lookup returns CDR1 SGDLS and CDR2 YYNGEE. CDR3 protein: CASSVMAGTNTEAFF. CDR3 bases: TGTGCCAGCAGCGTTATGGCAGGGACCAACACTGAAGCTTTCTTT.

The chain employs TRBV5-1 and TRBJ2-3, with D perhaps given as TRBD1 or TRBD2 (6 bases each). Per the germline V gene, CDR1 is SGHRS and CDR2 is YFSETQ. The CDR3 loop spans 15 amino acids. V lost 4 bases, J lost 3 bases, and 15 bases lay in between. The CDR3 nucleotides read TGCGCCAGCAGCCTTCGACAGGCGGGGACAGATACGCAGTATTTT. This codes for CASSLRQAGTDTQYF. Together with reference TRBV5-1 and TRBJ2-3, the CDR3 gives the full variable domain: KAGVTQTPRYLIKTRGQQVTLSCSPISGHRSVSWYQQTPGQGLQFLFEYFSETQRNKGNFPGRFSGRQFSNSRSEMNVSTLELGDSALYLCASSLRQAGTDTQYFGPGTRLTVL.

V is TRBV18 and J is TRBJ2-1, with 9 bases aligning to TRBD2. Per germline, CDR1 KGHSH and CDR2 LQKENI. V trimming: 3 bases; J trimming: 3 bases; junction bases outside the gene matches: 3. This CDR3 is 15 amino acids long. CDR3 sequence reads: CASSPVAGDYNEQFF. CDR3 DNA sequence: TGTGCCAGCTCACCGGTAGCGGGAGACTACAATGAGCAGTTCTTC.

The chain combines TRBV11-3 with TRBJ2-3; D call uncertain. Trimming took off 5 bases at V and 1 base at J, with 13 bases between the two ends. CDR1 SGHNT and CDR2 YENEEA come from the germline V gene. The CDR3 totals 15 residues. CDR3 region: CASSDLGSGTDTQYF. In DNA form, the CDR3 reads TGTGCCAGCAGCGATCTAGGTTCGGGCACAGATACGCAGTATTTT.

The chain recombines TRBV21-1 with TRBJ2-1; the table gives TRBD1 as D, unverified against the DNA. TRBV21-1 is recorded as a pseudogene. This CDR3 spans 16 amino acids. For the CDR3, the DNA is TGTGCCAGCAGCAAAGTGGACTGGGACAACAACAATGAGCAGTTCTTC. Residues: CASSKVDWDNNNEQFF.